This T cell receptor (beta chain) derives from a study of T-cell reconstitution after alpha-beta-depleted transplantation in children. Findings of the study overall: It was surviving recipient T cells and thymic progenitors that gave some patients high TCRbeta diversity at day 60.

Library preparation (for TCRbeta) was performed with unique molecular identifiers. TCRdb ran MiXCR on the PCR reads and lists one entry per CDR3 protein. This table holds approximately 980,000 distinct CDR3 sequences, about 29% found once. Notes on this clonotype: What it binds is not known.

With 3 bases removed from V and 1 base from J, the gap between germline ends came to 13 bases. Germline-derived CDR1 and CDR2 are DFQATT and SNEGSKA (reference sequence). This CDR3 contains 15 residues. V gene TRBV20-1 combines with J gene TRBJ2-4, with D perhaps being TRBD1 or TRBD2 (5 bases each). The material sequenced was PBMCs, mostly from graft donor cells, taken 360 days after TCRalphabeta/CD19-depleted stem cell transplant. The TCR comes from a boy younger than two who had a stem cell transplant for SCID, so the T cells may come from the graft donor. The CDR3 sequence is CSASRDVEAKNIQYF. In DNA form, the CDR3 reads TGCAGTGCTAGCCGGGACGTCGAGGCCAAAAACATTCAGTACTTC.